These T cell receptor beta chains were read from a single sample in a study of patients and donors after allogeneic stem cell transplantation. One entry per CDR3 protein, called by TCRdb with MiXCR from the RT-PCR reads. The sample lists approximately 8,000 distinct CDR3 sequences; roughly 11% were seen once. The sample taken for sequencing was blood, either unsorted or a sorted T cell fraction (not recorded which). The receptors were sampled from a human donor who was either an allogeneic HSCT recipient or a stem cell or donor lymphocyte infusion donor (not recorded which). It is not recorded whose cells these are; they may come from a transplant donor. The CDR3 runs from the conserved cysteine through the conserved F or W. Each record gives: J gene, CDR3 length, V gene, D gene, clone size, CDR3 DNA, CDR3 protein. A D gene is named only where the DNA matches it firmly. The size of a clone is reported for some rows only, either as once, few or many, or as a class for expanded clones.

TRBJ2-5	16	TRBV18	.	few	TGTGCCAGCTCATTGATCGGCCCAACTGCACAAGAGACCCAGTACTTC	CASSLIGPTAQETQYF
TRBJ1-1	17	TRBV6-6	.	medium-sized	TGTGCCAGCAGTTACCCGGAATTCGGCAGGGAAGACACTGAAGCTTTCTTT	CASSYPEFGREDTEAFF
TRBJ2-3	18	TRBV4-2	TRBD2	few	TGTGCCAGCAGCCAAGATAGGAATAGCGGGGCGTATACAGATACGCAGTATTTT	CASSQDRNSGAYTDTQYF
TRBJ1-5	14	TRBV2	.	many	TGTGCCAGCAGTCAAACCAGGACGGCTCAGCCCCAGCATTTT	CASSQTRTAQPQHF
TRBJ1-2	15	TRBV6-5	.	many	TGTGCCAGCAGCCAGTGGTGGGGTGAGGGCTATGGCTACACCTTC	CASSQWWGEGYGYTF
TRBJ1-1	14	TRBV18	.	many	TGTGCCAGCTCACCCTTCTCGGAGAACACTGAAGCTTTCTTT	CASSPFSENTEAFF
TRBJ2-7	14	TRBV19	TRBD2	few	TGTGCCAGTAGTAACCGGGGGGGGTCCTACGAGCAGTACTTC	CASSNRGGSYEQYF
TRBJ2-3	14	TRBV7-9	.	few	TGTGCCAGCAGCTTATCGTCTAGCACAGATACGCAGTATTTT	CASSLSSSTDTQYF
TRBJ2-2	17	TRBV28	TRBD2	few	TGTGCCAGCAGGCCCCTAGCGGGGGGGCCCGACACCGGGGAGCTGTTTTTT	CASRPLAGGPDTGELFF
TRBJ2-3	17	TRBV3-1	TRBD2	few	TGTGCCAGCAGCCAACATAGACTAGCGGGGGGGCCAGATACGCAGTATTTT	CASSQHRLAGGPDTQYF
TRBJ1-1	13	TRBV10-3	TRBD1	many	TGTGCCACCGCGGACAGGGGGCCGTCTGAAGCTTTCTTT	CATADRGPSEAFF
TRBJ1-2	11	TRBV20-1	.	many	TGCAGTGCTAGACAGCCATATGGCTACACCTTC	CSARQPYGYTF
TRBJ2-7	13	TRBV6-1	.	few	TGTGCCAGCAATCCGATAGGGGCCTACGAGCAGTACTTC	CASNPIGAYEQYF
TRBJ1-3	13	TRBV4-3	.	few	TGCGCCAGCAGCCAAGTGTTCGGAAACACCATATATTTT	CASSQVFGNTIYF
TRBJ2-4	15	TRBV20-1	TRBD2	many	TGCAGTGCCCCGAACCCGGGGGGAGACGGAAACATTCAGTACTTC	CSAPNPGGDGNIQYF
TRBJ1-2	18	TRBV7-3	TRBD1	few	TGTGCCAGCAGCTCTATCTATGTACCTCGGGACAGCCACTATGGCTACACCTTC	CASSSIYVPRDSHYGYTF
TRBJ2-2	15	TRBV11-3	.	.	TGTGCCAGCAGCTCCGAGCCCTTAGCAGGCGGGGAGCTGTTTTTT	CASSSEPLAGGELFF
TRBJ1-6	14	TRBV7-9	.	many	TGTGCCAGCAGCTTAGGTGGCGGCAATTCACCCCTCCACTTT	CASSLGGGNSPLHF
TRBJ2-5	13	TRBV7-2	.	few	TGTGCCAGCTCTCCGGCTACAAGAGGGGCCCAGTACTTC	CASSPATRGAQYF
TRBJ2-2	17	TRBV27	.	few	TGTGCCAGCAGTCGGAACGTAGGGGGACTGACCGCCGGGGAGCTGTTTTTT	CASSRNVGGLTAGELFF
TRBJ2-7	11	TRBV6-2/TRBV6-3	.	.	TGTGCCAGCAGTTACCCCACCGAGCAGTACTTC	CASSYPTEQYF
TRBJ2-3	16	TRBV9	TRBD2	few	TGTGCCAGCAGCTCACGACTAGCGGGGGGCACAGATACGCAGTATTTT	CASSSRLAGGTDTQYF
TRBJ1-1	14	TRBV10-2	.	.	TGCGCCAGCAGTGAGTCCGGTGGGGGGACTGAAGCTTTCTTT	CASSESGGGTEAFF
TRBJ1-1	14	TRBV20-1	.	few	TGCAGTGCCTACAAGGACAGCGAGGGCACTGAAGCTTTCTTT	CSAYKDSEGTEAFF
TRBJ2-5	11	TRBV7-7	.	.	TGTGCTAGCAGTATGGGGGAGACCCAGTACTTC	CASSMGETQYF
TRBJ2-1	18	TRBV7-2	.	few	TGTGCCAGCAGCCCCAAGTTTCGACCGCGGGTATCCTACAATGAGCAGTTCTTC	CASSPKFRPRVSYNEQFF
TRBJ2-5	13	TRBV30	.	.	TGTGCCTGGAGCCGGGACACACAAGAGACCCAGTACTTC	CAWSRDTQETQYF
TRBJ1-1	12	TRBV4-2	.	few	TGTGCCAGCAGCCAAGACAAGGTTGAAGCTTTCTTT	CASSQDKVEAFF
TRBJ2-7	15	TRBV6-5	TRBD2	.	TGTGCCAGCAGTTACGTCGGGGGGGGAACGCACGAGCAGTACTTC	CASSYVGGGTHEQYF
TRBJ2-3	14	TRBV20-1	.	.	TGCAGTGCTTTACGGAGCGGTTCCACAGATACGCAGTATTTT	CSALRSGSTDTQYF
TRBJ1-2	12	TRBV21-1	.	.	TGTGCCAGCAGCAATGGGAAACACGGAGACGCCTTC	CASSNGKHGDAF
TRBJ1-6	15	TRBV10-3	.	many	TGTGCCATCAGGAATGAACAGGTCCCTGAATCACCCCTCCACTTT	CAIRNEQVPESPLHF
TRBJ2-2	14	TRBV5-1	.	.	TGCGCCAGCAGCGAGGGGTCGAACACCGGGGAGCTGTTTTTT	CASSEGSNTGELFF
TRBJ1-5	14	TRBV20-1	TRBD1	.	TGCAGTGCTAGGCCGGGACAGGGCAATCAGCCCCAGCATTTT	CSARPGQGNQPQHF
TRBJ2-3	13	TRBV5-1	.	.	TGCGCCAGCACGGGGGTAGGCACAGATACGCAGTATTTT	CASTGVGTDTQYF
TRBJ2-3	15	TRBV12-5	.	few	TGTGCTAGTGGCTCTGGGGACACCTTCACAGATACGCAGTATTTT	CASGSGDTFTDTQYF